This passage covers 3 T cell receptor beta chains from one sample sequenced in a study of T cell clonality in common variable immunodeficiency. Sequenced by immunoSEQ multiplex PCR; TCRdb stores in-frame clones only, minus some. This sample carries around 45,000 clones and no singletons, and about 6% goes to the top ten. Sequencing input: peripheral blood mononuclear cells. These receptors all come from a person between 18 and 75 years old in good health.

This clone has ten or more counts. The read ends 3 residues shy of where the CDR3 ends; the end is completed using the germline J gene. V gene TRBV2 combines with J gene TRBJ1-5; TRBD1 matches 7 bases. CDR1 is SNHLY and CDR2 is FYNNEI in the germline V gene. V was clipped by 3 bases and J by 2 bases; unmatched bases: 10. There are 17 residues in the CDR3. CDR3 sequence: CASSDRQGGWGNQPQHF. The DNA read from the CDR3 is TGTGCCAGCAGTGACAGGCAGGGGGGTTGGGGCAATCAGCCC.

Many counts were recorded for this clone. The read finishes 3 residues shy of the CDR3 end, and the germline J gene is used to complete it. The chain uses TRBV6-1 and TRBJ1-1; D is unclear. The germline gives CDR1 MNHNS, CDR2 SASEGT. V was trimmed by 3 bases and J by 3 bases, leaving 2 bases between them. The CDR3 has 11 amino acids. CDR3 bases read: TGTGCCAGCAGTGACGACACTGAA. This encodes CASSDDTE. The CDR3 as a whole reads CASSDDTEAFF.

The table lists this clone with many counts. The read stops 3 residues short of the end of the CDR3; the missing end is completed from the germline J gene. V gene TRBV30 combines with J gene TRBJ2-2; 10 bases line up with TRBD1. This CDR3 contains 15 residues. Germline loops: CDR1 GTSNPN, CDR2 SVGIG (reference sequence). CDR3 bases read: TGTGCCTGGACCCCGGGACAGGGGCGTAATGAAAAG. Protein sequence: CAWTPGQGRNEK. The CDR3 in full is CAWTPGQGRNEKLFF.